The entry below describes one T cell receptor (beta chain). The CDR3 covers 15 residues. Germline V gene lookup returns CDR1 SGHRS and CDR2 YFSETQ. Unmatched junction bases numbered 8, after V lost 2 bases and J lost 7 bases. This specimen comes from a study of T cell changes during pregnancy in multiple sclerosis. Some clones are missing from TCRdb's copy, which holds only in-frame ones; the method was immunoSEQ multiplex PCR. This table has around 68,000 clones, 91% appearing once. The sample here was peripheral blood, taken in the third trimester of pregnancy. The V gene is TRBV5-1, the J gene TRBJ2-1; 8 bases match TRBD2. This sequence originates from a female donor in good health, enrolled as a control in a pregnancy study. The CDR3 DNA is TGCGCCAGCAGCTTCGGGGGGGGGAATAGAAATGAGCAGTTCTTC. This codes for CASSFGGGNRNEQFF.